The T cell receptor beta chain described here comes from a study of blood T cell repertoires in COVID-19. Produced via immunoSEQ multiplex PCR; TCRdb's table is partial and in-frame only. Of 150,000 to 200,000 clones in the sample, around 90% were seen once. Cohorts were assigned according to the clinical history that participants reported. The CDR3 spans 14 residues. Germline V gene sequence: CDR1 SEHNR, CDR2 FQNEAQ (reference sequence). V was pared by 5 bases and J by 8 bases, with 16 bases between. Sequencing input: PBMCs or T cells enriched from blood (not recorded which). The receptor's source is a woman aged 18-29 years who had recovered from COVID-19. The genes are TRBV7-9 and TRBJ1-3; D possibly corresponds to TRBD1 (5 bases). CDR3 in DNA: TGTGCCAGCAGCGGGGAGGCGGGGGGAGACACCATATATTTT. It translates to CASSGEAGGDTIYF. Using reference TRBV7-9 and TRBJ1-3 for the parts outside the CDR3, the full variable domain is DTGVSQNPRHKITKRGQNVTFRCDPISEHNRLYWYRQTLGQGPEFLTYFQNEAQLEKSRLLSDRFSAERPKGSFSTLEIQRTEQGDSAMYLCASSGEAGGDTIYFGEGSWLTVV.